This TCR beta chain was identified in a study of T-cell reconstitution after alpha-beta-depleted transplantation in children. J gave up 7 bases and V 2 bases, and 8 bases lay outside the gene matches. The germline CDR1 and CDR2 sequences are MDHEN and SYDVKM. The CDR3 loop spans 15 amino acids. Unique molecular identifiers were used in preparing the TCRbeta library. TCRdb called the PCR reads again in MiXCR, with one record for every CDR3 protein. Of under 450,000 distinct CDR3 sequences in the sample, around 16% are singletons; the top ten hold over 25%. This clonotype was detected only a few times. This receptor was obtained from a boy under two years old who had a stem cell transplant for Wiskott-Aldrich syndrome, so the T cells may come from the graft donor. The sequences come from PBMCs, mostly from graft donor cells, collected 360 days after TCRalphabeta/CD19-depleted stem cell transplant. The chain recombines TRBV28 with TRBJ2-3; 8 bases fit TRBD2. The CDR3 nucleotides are TGTGCCAGCAGTTTAGGTAGCGGGGTCGAAAATACGCAGTATTTT. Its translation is CASSLGSGVENTQYF. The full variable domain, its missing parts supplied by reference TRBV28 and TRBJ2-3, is DVKVTQSSRYLVKRTGEKVFLECVQDMDHENMFWYRQDPGLGLRLIYFSYDVKMKEKGDIPEGYSVSREKKERFSLILESASTNQTSMYLCASSLGSGVENTQYFGPGTRLTVL.